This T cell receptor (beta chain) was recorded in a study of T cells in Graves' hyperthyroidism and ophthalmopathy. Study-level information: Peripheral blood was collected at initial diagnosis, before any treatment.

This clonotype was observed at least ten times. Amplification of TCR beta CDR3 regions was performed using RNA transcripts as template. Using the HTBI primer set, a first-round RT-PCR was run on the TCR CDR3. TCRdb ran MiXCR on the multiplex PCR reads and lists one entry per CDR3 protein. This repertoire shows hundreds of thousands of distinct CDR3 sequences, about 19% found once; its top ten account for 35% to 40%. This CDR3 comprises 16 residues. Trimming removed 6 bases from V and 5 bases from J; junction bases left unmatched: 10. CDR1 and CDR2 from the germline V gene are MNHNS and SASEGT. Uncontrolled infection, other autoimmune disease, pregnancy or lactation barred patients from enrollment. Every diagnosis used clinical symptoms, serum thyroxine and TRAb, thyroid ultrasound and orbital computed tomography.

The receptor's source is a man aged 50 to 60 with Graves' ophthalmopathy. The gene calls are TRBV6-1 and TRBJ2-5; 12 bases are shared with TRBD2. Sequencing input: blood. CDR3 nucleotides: TGTGCCAGCAGATACGGACTAGCGGGAAGTGGGGAGACCCAGTACTTC. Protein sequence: CASRYGLAGSGETQYF.